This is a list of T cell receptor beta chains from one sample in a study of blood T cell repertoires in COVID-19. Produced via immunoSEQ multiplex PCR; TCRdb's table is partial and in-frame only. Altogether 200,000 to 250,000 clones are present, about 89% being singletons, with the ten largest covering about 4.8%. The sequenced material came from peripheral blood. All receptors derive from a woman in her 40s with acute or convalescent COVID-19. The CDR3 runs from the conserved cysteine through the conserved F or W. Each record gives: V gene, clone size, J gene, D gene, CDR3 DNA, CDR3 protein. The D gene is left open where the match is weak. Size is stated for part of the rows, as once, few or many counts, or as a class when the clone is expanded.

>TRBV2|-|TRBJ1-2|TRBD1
TGTGCCAGCAGTCCTCCGAACAGGGGGCTTGACTATGGCTACACCTTC
CASSPPNRGLDYGYTF
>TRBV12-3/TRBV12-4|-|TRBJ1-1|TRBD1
TGTGCCAGCAGTTTAGGCAGGGGGCGAGGCGCTTTCTTT
CASSLGRGRGAFF
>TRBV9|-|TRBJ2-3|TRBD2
TGTGCCAGCAGCGCGGGACTAGCGGGGACAGATACGCAGTATTTT
CASSAGLAGTDTQYF
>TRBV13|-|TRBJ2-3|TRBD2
TGTGCCAGCAACCGGGGGGGCCTTACAGATACGCAGTATTTT
CASNRGGLTDTQYF
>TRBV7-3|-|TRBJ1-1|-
TGTGCCAGCAGCTTATCAGGGAACACTGAAGCTTTCTTT
CASSLSGNTEAFF
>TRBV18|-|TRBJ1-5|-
TGTGCCAGCTCACTATATAGCAATCAGCCCCAGCATTTT
CASSLYSNQPQHF
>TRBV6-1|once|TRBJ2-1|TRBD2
TGTGCCAGCAGCGAAGGGACTAGCTCTAAGGCGGTCAATGAGCAGTTCTTC
CASSEGTSSKAVNEQFF
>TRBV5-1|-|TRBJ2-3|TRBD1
TGCGCCAGCAGCTTCTTCGCCGGGACAGGGGGCGGGGGTACGCAGTATTTT
CASSFFAGTGGGGTQYF
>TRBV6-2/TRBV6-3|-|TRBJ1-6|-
TGTGCCAGCAGTATCCAGCCGACACGGTCACCCCTCCACTTT
CASSIQPTRSPLHF
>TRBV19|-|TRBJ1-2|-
TGTGCCAGTATTGGCCATCCCAGGAACTATGGCTACACCTTC
CASIGHPRNYGYTF
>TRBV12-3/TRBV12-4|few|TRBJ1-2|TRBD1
TGTGCCAGCAGTTTCTTGGACAGGGGGCCGGGCACCTTC
CASSFLDRGPGTF
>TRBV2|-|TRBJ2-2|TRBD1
TGTGCCAGCAGTGAAAGGGTGACAGGGGTCGGGGAGCTGTTTTTT
CASSERVTGVGELFF
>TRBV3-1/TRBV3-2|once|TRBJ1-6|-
TGTGCCAGCAGCCAATTTACAGGGCCAAATTCACCCCTCCACTTT
CASSQFTGPNSPLHF
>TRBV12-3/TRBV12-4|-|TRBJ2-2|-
TGTGCCAGCACCCAGCTACTAGCCGGGGAGCTGTTTTTT
CASTQLLAGELFF
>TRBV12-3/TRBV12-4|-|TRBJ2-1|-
TGTGCCAGCAGTTTAGGAACAGGCCCTTTTTTCTTC
CASSLGTGPFFF
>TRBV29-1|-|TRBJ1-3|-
TGCAGCGCTAGTTCCTGGGGGGCTGGAAACACCATATATTTT
CSASSWGAGNTIYF
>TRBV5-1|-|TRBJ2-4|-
TGCGCCAGCAGCTTGGTTTGGCAGGGGAACAAAAACATTCAGTACTTC
CASSLVWQGNKNIQYF
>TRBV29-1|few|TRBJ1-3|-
TGCAGCGTTACGGGAACCAGAATGCCTGGAAACACCATATATTTT
CSVTGTRMPGNTIYF
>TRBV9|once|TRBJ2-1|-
TGTGCCAGCAGCGTAGGCCCTTCGAGGGCTGACAATGAGCAGTTCTTC
CASSVGPSRADNEQFF
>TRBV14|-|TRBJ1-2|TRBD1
TGTGCCAGCAGCCAAGTGGGACAGGGGCCACCCCTATATGGCTACACCTTC
CASSQVGQGPPLYGYTF
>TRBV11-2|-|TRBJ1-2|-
TGTGCCAGCAGCTTAGGTGCCGGCTATGGCTACACCTTC
CASSLGAGYGYTF
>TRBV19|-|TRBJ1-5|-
TGTGCCAGTAGTATAGGAGGGGGACGTAGTCAGCCCCAGCATTTT
CASSIGGGRSQPQHF
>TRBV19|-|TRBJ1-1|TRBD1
TGTGCCAGTAGTGGACAGACGCCGAACAGGGGAGCTTTCTTT
CASSGQTPNRGAFF
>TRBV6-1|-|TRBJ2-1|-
TGTGCCAGCAGTGAACCAGAACAGGGATACAATGAGCAGTTCTTC
CASSEPEQGYNEQFF
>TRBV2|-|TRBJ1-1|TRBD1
TGTGCCAGCAGTGCGACAGGGTCTTCTAAAGCTTTCTTT
CASSATGSSKAFF
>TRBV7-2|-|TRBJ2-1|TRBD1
TGTGCCAGCAGCCTCGGGACAGGTAGCCACAATGAGCAGTTCTTC
CASSLGTGSHNEQFF
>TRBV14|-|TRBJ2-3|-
TGTGCCAGCAGCCTACAGGCCACTAGCACAGATACGCAGTATTTT
CASSLQATSTDTQYF
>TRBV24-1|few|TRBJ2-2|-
TGTGCCACCAGTTTGTCCAGCGCAAACACCGGGGAGCTGTTTTTT
CATSLSSANTGELFF
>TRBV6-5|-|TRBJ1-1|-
TGTGCCAGCAGTTACTCTACAGGGTGGTCCGGTGAAGCTTTCTTT
CASSYSTGWSGEAFF
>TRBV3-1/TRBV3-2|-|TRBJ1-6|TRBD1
TGTGCCAGCAGCCTAGTCACGGGCATTACCGGGACAGTCTCACCCCTCCACTTT
CASSLVTGITGTVSPLHF
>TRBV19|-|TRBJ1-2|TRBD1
TGTGCCAGTAGTCATCTGGACAGGGGTGGCTACACCTTC
CASSHLDRGGYTF
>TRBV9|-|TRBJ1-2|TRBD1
TGTGCCAGCAGCGAGGGGGCGGGTGTCTATGGCTACACCTTC
CASSEGAGVYGYTF
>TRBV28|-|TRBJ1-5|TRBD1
TGTGCCAGCAGTTCCACCGGGACAGGGGCCAATCAGCCCCAGCATTTT
CASSSTGTGANQPQHF
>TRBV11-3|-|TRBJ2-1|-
TGTGCCAGCAGCCCCCGAGGGGACTCTGAGCAGTTCTTC
CASSPRGDSEQFF
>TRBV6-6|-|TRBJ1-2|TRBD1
TGTGCCAGCAGTCGTCGTAGGACAGGGGGCCGGGGCTATGGCTACACCTTC
CASSRRRTGGRGYGYTF
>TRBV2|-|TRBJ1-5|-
TGTGCCAGCAGTCTAAGACAGTGGTATAGCAATCAGCCCCAGCATTTT
CASSLRQWYSNQPQHF
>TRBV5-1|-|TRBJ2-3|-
TGCGCCAGCAGCACCTACCAGAGGGGGGATACGCAGTATTTT
CASSTYQRGDTQYF
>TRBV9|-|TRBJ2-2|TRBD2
TGTGCCAGCAGCGTCCCTAGCGGGGGGACCCCGAACACCGGGGAGCTGTTTTTT
CASSVPSGGTPNTGELFF
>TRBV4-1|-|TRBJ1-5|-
TGCGCCAGCAGCGTTCAGGTCGGGGGGCAAGGTCAGCCCCAGCATTTT
CASSVQVGGQGQPQHF
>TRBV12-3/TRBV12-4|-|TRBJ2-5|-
TGTGCCAGCAGGGAGAAGGAGACCCAGTACTTC
CASREKETQYF
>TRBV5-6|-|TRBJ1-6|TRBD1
TGTGCCAGCAGTTATCCGGGACAGGGCTATAATTCACCCCTCCACTTT
CASSYPGQGYNSPLHF
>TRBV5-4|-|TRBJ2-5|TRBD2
TGTGCCAGCAGTAACGGGGGGGGAGAGACCCAGTACTTC
CASSNGGGETQYF
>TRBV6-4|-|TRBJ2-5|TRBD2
TGTGCCAGCAGCTCGGGACTAGCGGGGGGGCCTCAAGAGACCCAGTACTTC
CASSSGLAGGPQETQYF
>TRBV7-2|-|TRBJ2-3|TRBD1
TGTGCCAGTTGGTTGGGACAGGGTGGTTCAGATACGCAGTATTTT
CASWLGQGGSDTQYF
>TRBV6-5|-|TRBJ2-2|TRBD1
TGTGCCAGCGGTAGACAGGGAAACACCGGGGAGCTGTTTTTT
CASGRQGNTGELFF
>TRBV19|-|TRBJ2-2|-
TGTGCCAGTAGTACCTCCGGGGGAAAGGCCGGGGAGCTGTTTTTT
CASSTSGGKAGELFF
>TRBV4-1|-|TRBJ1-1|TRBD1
TGCGCCAGCTCTAGGGGGCAGGGGGCATCTGAAGCTTTCTTT
CASSRGQGASEAFF
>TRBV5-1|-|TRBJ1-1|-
TGCGCCAGCAGCTTGGGGACAGTCAACACTGAAGCTTTCTTT
CASSLGTVNTEAFF
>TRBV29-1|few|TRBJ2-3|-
TGCAGCGTTGAAGAAGGGAGACTAGAAGGCACAGATACGCAGTATTTT
CSVEEGRLEGTDTQYF
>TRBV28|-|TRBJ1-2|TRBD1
TGTGCCAGTACCGGTCCCGGGACAGGGAACCATGGCTACACCTTC
CASTGPGTGNHGYTF